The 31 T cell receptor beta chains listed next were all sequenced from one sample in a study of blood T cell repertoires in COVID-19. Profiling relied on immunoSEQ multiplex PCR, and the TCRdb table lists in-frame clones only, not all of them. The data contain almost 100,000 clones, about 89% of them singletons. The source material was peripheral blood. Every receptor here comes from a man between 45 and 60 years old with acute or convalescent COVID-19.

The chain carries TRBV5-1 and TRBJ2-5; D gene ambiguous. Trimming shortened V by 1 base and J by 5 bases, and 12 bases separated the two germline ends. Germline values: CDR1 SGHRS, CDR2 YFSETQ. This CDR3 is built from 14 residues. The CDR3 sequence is CASSLIESVETQYF. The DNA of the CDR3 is TGCGCCAGCAGCTTGATCGAGTCGGTGGAGACCCAGTACTTC.

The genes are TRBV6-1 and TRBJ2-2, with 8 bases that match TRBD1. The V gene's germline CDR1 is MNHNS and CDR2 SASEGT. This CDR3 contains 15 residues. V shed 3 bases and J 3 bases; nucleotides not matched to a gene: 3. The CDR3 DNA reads TGTGCCAGCAGTGAGTACAGGGGGGACACCGGGGAGCTGTTTTTT. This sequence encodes CASSEYRGDTGELFF.

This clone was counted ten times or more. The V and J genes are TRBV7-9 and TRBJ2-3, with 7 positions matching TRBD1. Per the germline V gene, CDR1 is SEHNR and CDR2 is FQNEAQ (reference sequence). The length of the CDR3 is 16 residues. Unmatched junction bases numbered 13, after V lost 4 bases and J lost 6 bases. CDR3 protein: CASSSRQGVSGDTQYF. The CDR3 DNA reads TGTGCCAGCAGCTCTCGACAGGGAGTGAGTGGGGATACGCAGTATTTT. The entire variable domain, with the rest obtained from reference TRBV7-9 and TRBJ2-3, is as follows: DTGVSQNPRHKITKRGQNVTFRCDPISEHNRLYWYRQTLGQGPEFLTYFQNEAQLEKSRLLSDRFSAERPKGSFSTLEIQRTEQGDSAMYLCASSSRQGVSGDTQYFGPGTRLTVL.

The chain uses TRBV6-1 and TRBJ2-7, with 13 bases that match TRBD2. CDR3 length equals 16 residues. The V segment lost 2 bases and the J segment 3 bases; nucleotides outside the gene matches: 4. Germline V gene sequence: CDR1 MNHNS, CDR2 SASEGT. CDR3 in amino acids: CASSELLAGGVYEQYF. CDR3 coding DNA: TGTGCCAGCAGTGAATTACTAGCGGGAGGGGTCTACGAGCAGTACTTC.

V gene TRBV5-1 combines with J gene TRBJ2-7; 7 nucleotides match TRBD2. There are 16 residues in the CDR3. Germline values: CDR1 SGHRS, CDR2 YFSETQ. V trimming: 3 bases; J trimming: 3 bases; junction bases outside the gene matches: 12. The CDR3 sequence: CASSSLVAGVYYEQYF. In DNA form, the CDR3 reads TGCGCCAGCAGCTCTCTCGTTGCGGGAGTGTACTACGAGCAGTACTTC.

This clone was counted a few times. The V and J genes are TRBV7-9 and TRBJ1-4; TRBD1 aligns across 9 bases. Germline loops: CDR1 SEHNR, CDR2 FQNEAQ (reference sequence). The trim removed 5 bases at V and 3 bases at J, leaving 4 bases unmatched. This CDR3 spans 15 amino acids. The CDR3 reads CASSPRDRANEKLFF. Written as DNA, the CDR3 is TGTGCCAGCAGCCCCCGGGACAGGGCTAATGAAAAACTGTTTTTT.

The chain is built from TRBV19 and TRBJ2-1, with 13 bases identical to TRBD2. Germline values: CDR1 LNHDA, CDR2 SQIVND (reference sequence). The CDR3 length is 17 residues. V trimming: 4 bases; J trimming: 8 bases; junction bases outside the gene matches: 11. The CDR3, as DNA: TGTGCCAGTAGTACTAGGACTAGCGGGAGAGGATTATATGAGCAGTTCTTC. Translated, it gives CASSTRTSGRGLYEQFF.

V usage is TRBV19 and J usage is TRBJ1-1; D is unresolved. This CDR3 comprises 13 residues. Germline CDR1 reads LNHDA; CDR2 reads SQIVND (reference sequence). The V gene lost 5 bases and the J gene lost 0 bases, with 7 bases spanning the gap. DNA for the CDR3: TGTGCCAGTAGTTCGAGAGTGAACACTGAAGCTTTCTTT. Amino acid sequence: CASSSRVNTEAFF.

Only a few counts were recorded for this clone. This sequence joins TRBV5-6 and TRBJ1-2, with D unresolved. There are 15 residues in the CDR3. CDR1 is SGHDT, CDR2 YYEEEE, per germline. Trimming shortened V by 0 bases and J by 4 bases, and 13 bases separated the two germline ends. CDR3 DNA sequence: TGTGCCAGCAGCTTGGGAGGCGGAATGAGCTATGGCTACACCTTC. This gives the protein CASSLGGGMSYGYTF.

The CDR3: CASSAARAGTGGAYEQYF. Written as DNA, the CDR3 is TGTGCCAGCAGTGCCGCCCGAGCCGGGACAGGGGGGGCCTACGAGCAGTACTTC. This chain connects TRBV28 to TRBJ2-7; 11 bases match TRBD1. The CDR3 consists of 18 residues. CDR1 and CDR2 from the germline V gene are MDHEN and SYDVKM. V trimming: 5 bases; J trimming: 2 bases; junction bases outside the gene matches: 14.

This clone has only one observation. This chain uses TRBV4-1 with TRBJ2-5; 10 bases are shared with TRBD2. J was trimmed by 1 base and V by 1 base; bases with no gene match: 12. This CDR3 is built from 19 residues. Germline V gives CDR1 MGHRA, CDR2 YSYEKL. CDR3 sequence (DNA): TGCGCCAGCAGCCAAGCATTGGGACTAGCGAAAGGGAGCCAAGAGACCCAGTACTTC. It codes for CASSQALGLAKGSQETQYF.

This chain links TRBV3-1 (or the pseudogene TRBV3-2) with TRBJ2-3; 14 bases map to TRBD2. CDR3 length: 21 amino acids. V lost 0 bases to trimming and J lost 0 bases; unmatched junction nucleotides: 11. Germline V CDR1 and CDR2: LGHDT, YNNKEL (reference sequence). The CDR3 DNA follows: TGTGCCAGCAGCCAAGATCGACCGGGACTAGCGGGAGAGTCTAGCACAGATACGCAGTATTTT. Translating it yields CASSQDRPGLAGESSTDTQYF.

CDR3 sequence (DNA): TGCGCCAGCAGCTTGGCCCGGGGGGTGATGAACACTGAAGCTTTCTTT. Residues: CASSLARGVMNTEAFF. This chain links TRBV5-1 with TRBJ1-1, with D possibly being TRBD1 (5 bases). Deletions cut 0 bases from V and 0 bases from J, with 12 bases between. This CDR3 comprises 16 residues. Germline V gene sequence: CDR1 SGHRS, CDR2 YFSETQ.

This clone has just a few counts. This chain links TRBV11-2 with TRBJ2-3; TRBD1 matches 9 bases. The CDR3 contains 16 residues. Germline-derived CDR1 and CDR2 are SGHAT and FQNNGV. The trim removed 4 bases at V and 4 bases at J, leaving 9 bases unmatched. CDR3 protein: CASSSPSGQGPDTQYF. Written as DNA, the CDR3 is TGTGCCAGCAGCTCACCATCGGGACAGGGCCCAGATACGCAGTATTTT.

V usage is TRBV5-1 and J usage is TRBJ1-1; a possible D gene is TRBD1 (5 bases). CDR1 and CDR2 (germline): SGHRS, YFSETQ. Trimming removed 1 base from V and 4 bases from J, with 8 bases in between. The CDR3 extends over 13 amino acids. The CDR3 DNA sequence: TGCGCCAGCAGCTTGAATGGGGCCACTGAAGCTTTCTTT. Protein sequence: CASSLNGATEAFF.

This chain's CDR3 is CASSLSGGERNEQYF. The CDR3 bases are TGCGCCAGCAGCTTGTCTGGAGGGGAGAGGAACGAGCAGTACTTC. The rearrangement links TRBV5-1 to TRBJ2-7, with D possibly being TRBD2 (6 bases). Germline V gene data show CDR1 as SGHRS and CDR2 as YFSETQ. The CDR3 is made up of 15 amino acids. Trimming shortened V by 1 base and J by 5 bases, and 16 bases separated the two germline ends.

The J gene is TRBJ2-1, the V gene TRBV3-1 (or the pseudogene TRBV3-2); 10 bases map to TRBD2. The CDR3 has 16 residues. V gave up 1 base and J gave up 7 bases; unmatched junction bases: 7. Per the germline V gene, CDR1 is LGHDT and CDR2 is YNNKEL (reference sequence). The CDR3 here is CASSQALHSGRNEQFF. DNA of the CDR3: TGTGCCAGCAGCCAAGCACTCCATAGCGGGAGGAATGAGCAGTTCTTC.

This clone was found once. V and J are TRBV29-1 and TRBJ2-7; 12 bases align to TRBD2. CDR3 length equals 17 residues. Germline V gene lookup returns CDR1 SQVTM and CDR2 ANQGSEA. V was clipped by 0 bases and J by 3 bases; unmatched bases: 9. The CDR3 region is CSVEDGATSGRNYEQYF. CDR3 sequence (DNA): TGCAGCGTTGAAGATGGGGCCACTAGCGGGAGGAACTACGAGCAGTACTTC.

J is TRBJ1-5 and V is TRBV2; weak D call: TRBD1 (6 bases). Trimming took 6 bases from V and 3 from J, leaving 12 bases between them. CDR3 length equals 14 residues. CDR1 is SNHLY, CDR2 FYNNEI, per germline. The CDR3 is CASRGTQDNQPQHF. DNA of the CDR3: TGTGCCAGCAGGGGGACACAGGACAATCAGCCCCAGCATTTT. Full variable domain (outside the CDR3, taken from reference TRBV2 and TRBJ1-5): EPEVTQTPSHQVTQMGQEVILRCVPISNHLYFYWYRQILGQKVEFLVSFYNNEISEKSEIFDDQFSVERPDGSNFTLKIRSTKLEDSAMYFCASRGTQDNQPQHFGDGTRLSIL.

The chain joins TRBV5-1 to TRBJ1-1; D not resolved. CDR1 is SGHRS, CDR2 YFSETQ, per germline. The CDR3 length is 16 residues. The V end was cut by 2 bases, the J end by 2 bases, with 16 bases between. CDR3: CASSFGQTKRNTEAFF. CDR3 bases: TGCGCCAGCAGCTTTGGGCAGACCAAAAGAAACACTGAAGCTTTCTTT.

CDR3 DNA sequence: TGTGCCAGTAGTCAACGGCGAGGTCTTTACACCGGGGAGCTGTTTTTT. Residues: CASSQRRGLYTGELFF. The chain carries TRBV19 and TRBJ2-2; D not certain. The CDR3 spans 16 residues. Germline V CDR1 and CDR2: LNHDA, SQIVND (reference sequence). V gave up 5 bases and J gave up 3 bases, with 16 bases separating them.

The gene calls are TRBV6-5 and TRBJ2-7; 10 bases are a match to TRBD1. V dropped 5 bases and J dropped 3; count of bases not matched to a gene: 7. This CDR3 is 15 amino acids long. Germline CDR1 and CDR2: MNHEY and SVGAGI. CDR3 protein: CASSRDRGLGYEQYF. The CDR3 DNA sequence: TGTGCCAGCAGTCGAGACAGGGGGCTTGGCTACGAGCAGTACTTC.

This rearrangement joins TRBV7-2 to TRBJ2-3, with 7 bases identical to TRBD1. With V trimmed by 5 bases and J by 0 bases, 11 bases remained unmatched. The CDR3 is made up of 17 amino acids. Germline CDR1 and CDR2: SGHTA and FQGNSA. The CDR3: CASSLHLTGLSTDTQYF. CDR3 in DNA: TGTGCCAGCAGCCTCCACCTGACAGGGCTTAGCACAGATACGCAGTATTTT.

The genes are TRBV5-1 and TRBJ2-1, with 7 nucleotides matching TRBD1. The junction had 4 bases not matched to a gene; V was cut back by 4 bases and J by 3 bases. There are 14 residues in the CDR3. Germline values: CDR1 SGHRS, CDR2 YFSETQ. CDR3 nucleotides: TGCGCCAGCAGCACGGGACAGAACTACAATGAGCAGTTCTTC. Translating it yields CASSTGQNYNEQFF.

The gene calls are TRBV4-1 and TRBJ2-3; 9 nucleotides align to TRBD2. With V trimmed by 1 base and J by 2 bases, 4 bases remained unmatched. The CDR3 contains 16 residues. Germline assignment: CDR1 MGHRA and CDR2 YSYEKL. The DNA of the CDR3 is TGCGCCAGCAGCCAAGGGGCGGGAGGGAACACAGATACGCAGTATTTT. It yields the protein CASSQGAGGNTDTQYF.

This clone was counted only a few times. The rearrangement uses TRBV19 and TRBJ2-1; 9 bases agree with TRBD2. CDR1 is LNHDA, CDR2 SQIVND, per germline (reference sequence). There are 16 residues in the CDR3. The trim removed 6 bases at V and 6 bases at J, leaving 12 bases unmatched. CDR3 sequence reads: CASSPESGRIRNEQFF. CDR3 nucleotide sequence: TGTGCCAGTAGCCCCGAGAGCGGGAGGATACGCAATGAGCAGTTCTTC.

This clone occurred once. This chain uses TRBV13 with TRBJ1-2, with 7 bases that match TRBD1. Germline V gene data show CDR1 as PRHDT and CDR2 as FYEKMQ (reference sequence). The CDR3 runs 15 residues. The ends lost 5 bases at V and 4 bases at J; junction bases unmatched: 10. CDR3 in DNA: TGTGCCAGCAGCGTTACAGGGGCGGTTAGCTATGGCTACACCTTC. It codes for CASSVTGAVSYGYTF. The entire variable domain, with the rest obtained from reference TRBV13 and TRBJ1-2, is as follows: AAGVIQSPRHLIKEKRETATLKCYPIPRHDTVYWYQQGPGQDPQFLISFYEKMQSDKGSIPDRFSAQQFSDYHSELNMSSLELGDSALYFCASSVTGAVSYGYTFGSGTRLTVV.

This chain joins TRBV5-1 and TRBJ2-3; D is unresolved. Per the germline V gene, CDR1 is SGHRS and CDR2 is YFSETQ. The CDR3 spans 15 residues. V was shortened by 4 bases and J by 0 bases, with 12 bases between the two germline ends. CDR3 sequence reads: CASSPPSTSTDTQYF. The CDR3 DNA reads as TGCGCCAGCAGCCCCCCGTCTACTAGCACAGATACGCAGTATTTT.

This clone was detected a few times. The CDR3 DNA is TGTGCCAGCAGTCTGACAGGGAATCAGCCCCAGCATTTT. The encoded protein is CASSLTGNQPQHF. The chain is built from TRBV12-3 or TRBV12-4 and TRBJ1-5, with TRBD1 matching over 7 bases. After removal of 5 bases from V and 4 bases from J, the junction contained 2 bases not matched to a gene. CDR3 length: 13 residues.

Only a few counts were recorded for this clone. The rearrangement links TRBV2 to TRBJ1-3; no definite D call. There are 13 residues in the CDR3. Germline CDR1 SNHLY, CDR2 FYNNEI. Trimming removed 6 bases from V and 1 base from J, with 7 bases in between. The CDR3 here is CASRSASGNTIYF. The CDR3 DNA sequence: TGTGCCAGCAGGTCAGCGTCTGGAAACACCATATATTTT.

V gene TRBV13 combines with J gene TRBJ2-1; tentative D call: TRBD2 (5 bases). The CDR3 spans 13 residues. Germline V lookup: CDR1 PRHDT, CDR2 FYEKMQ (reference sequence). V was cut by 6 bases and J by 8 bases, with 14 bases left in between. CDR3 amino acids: CASSLTRVHEQFF. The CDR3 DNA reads TGTGCCAGCAGTTTAACTAGAGTCCATGAGCAGTTCTTC.